This T cell receptor beta chain originates from a study of cytomegalovirus exposure and HLA in healthy donors. V gave up 6 bases and J gave up 2 bases, with 14 bases separating them. This CDR3 has 15 residues. CDR1 and CDR2 (germline): MDHEN, SYDVKM. The PCR had 60 Vbeta and 13 Jbeta primers. Data came from immunoSEQ multiplex PCR; TCRdb stores just in-frame clones and leaves some out. The sample contains 150,000 to 200,000 clones, about 80% of which appear only once. The clonotype originates from a woman between 25 and 40 years old in good health and CMV-seropositive. Specimen: PBMCs. The V call is TRBV28, the J call TRBJ1-5; weak D call: TRBD1 (6 bases). The CDR3 DNA follows: TGTGCCAGCAGCCGGACAGCCGGGCGCAATCAGCCCCAGCATTTT. Its translation: CASSRTAGRNQPQHF.